Detailed here is one T cell receptor (beta chain). This entry is derived from a study of control samples from healthy donors and cancer patients. Produced via immunoSEQ multiplex PCR; TCRdb's table is partial and in-frame only. The sample has about 49,000 clones, approximately 83% seen once; the top ten hold roughly 2.8%. Germline values: CDR1 SEHNR, CDR2 FQNEAQ (reference sequence). The CDR3 is 16 amino acids. V gave up 5 bases and J gave up 4 bases, with 20 bases separating them. The chain joins TRBV7-9 to TRBJ1-1; possibly TRBD1 for D (5 bases). Sequencing was performed on PBMCs. This receptor was obtained from a woman in her forties or fifties with lung cancer. CDR3 residues: CASSGGGLDGGTEAFF. DNA for the CDR3: TGTGCCAGCAGCGGTGGGGGGTTGGATGGTGGCACTGAAGCTTTCTTT.